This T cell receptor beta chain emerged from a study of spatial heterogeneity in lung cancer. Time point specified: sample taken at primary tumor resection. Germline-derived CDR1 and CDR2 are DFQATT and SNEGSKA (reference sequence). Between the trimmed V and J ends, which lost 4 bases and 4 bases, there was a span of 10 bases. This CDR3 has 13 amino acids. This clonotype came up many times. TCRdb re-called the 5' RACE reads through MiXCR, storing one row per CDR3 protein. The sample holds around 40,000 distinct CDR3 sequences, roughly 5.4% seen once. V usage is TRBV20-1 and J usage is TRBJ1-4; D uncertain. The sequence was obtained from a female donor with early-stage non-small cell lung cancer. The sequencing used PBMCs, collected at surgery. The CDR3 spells CSAKDRRNEKLFF. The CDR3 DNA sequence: TGCAGTGCTAAGGATCGGCGTAATGAAAAACTGTTTTTT.